Presented here are 16 T cell receptor beta chains from one specimen sequenced in a study of human T cells and chemical hapten exposure. TCRdb re-called the RACE reads with MiXCR, one entry per CDR3 protein. This table has fewer than 70,000 distinct CDR3 sequences, around 6.6% appearing once. Indicated time point: pre-sensitization, week 0. Treatment in this sample: therapeutic diphenylcyclopropenone sensitization with weekly scalp DPC. This material consisted of whole blood, taken in connection with sensitization to the hapten diphenylcyclopropenone (DPC). The receptors shown here come from a woman aged 25 to 39 with alopecia areata. Some clones in this sample may be carry-over from other donors' samples.

This clonotype appeared many times. CDR3 amino acids: CSASGGGTYNEQFF. The CDR3 DNA follows: TGCAGTGCTAGTGGGGGGGGAACCTACAATGAGCAGTTCTTC. This chain links TRBV20-1 with TRBJ2-1; 7 nucleotides match TRBD2. V dropped 3 bases and J dropped 2; count of bases not matched to a gene: 4. The CDR3 is 14 residues long. From germline, CDR1 is DFQATT and CDR2 SNEGSKA (reference sequence).

This clonotype was recorded many times. The chain has TRBV29-1 and TRBJ2-3; perhaps TRBD2 as D (6 bases). Germline-derived CDR1 and CDR2 are SQVTM and ANQGSEA. The CDR3 has 15 amino acids. Between the trimmed V and J ends, which lost 6 bases and 0 bases, there was a span of 16 bases. The CDR3 nucleotides read TGCAGCGTCCTAGAGCGGGCCCCTAGCACAGATACGCAGTATTTT. As protein: CSVLERAPSTDTQYF.

J is TRBJ1-1 and V is TRBV24-1; no definite D call. CDR3 length equals 16 residues. Germline V lookup: CDR1 KGHDR, CDR2 SFDVKD. Trimming stripped 9 bases from V and 0 bases from J, with 19 bases between. The CDR3 sequence is CATRYNTENMNTEAFF. CDR3 nucleotide sequence: TGTGCCACCCGCTATAACACGGAAAATATGAACACTGAAGCTTTCTTT.

The sample holds many counts of this clonotype. V and J are TRBV2 and TRBJ2-6, with D tentatively TRBD1 (5 bases). There are 18 residues in the CDR3. Trimming took 0 bases from V and 0 from J, leaving 12 bases between them. Germline lookup yields CDR1 SNHLY and CDR2 FYNNEI. For the CDR3, the DNA is TGTGCCAGCAGTGAAGCTTTGGGCCAGGGCTCTGGGGCCAACGTCCTGACTTTC. Its translation: CASSEALGQGSGANVLTF.

This clonotype was counted only a few times. This sequence joins TRBV2 and TRBJ1-1; D is undetermined. V was clipped by 6 bases and J by 1 base, with 9 bases between them. The CDR3 covers 13 residues. Germline V gene data show CDR1 as SNHLY and CDR2 as FYNNEI. CDR3 coding DNA: TGTGCCAGCAGGCCTACAGAGAACACTGAAGCTTTCTTT. This gives the protein CASRPTENTEAFF. The variable domain in full, completed from reference TRBV2 and TRBJ1-1, reads EPEVTQTPSHQVTQMGQEVILRCVPISNHLYFYWYRQILGQKVEFLVSFYNNEISEKSEIFDDQFSVERPDGSNFTLKIRSTKLEDSAMYFCASRPTENTEAFFGQGTRLTVV.

This clonotype was recorded at least ten times. This chain connects TRBV7-8 to TRBJ1-6; D might be TRBD1 (6 bases). V was pared by 5 bases and J by 6 bases, with 14 bases between. The CDR3 consists of 15 residues. Germline assignment: CDR1 SGHVS and CDR2 FQNEAQ. The CDR3 here is CASSHRDKSNSPLHF. As DNA, the CDR3 is TGTGCCAGCAGCCACCGGGACAAGAGTAATTCACCCCTCCACTTT.

As concerns this clonotype: This may arise from a read error, as a much more abundant clone is one base away. The rearrangement links TRBV4-1 to TRBJ1-2; 7 bases map to TRBD1. The CDR3 has 14 amino acids. V trimming: 3 bases; J trimming: 4 bases; junction bases outside the gene matches: 5. The V gene's germline CDR1 is MGHRA and CDR2 YSYEKL. The CDR3 here is CASSQLGQSYGYTF. Written as DNA, the CDR3 is TGCGCCAGCAGCCAGCTGGGACAGTCCTATGGCTACACCTTC.

This clonotype was observed a few times. The rearrangement links TRBV6-6 to TRBJ1-1; TRBD1 aligns across 8 bases. V lost 0 bases and J lost 2; bases outside the gene matches: 2. Looked up from germline, CDR1 is MNHNY and CDR2 is SVGAGI (reference sequence). CDR3 length: 15 residues. The CDR3 protein is CASSYSGQGNTEAFF. The CDR3 nucleotides read TGTGCCAGCAGTTACTCCGGACAGGGAAACACTGAAGCTTTCTTT.

This clonotype showed up many times. The V gene is TRBV18, the J gene TRBJ1-6; D is ambiguous. The CDR3 is 15 amino acids. Between the trimmed V and J ends, which lost 1 base and 7 bases, there was a span of 11 bases. Germline CDR1 and CDR2: KGHSH and LQKENI. The CDR3 reads CASSPRSAPNSPLHF. In DNA, the CDR3 is TGTGCCAGCTCACCACGGTCCGCGCCGAATTCACCCCTCCACTTT.

The chain has TRBV6-5 and TRBJ1-1; no clear D gene. CDR1 MNHEY and CDR2 SVGAGI come from the germline V gene. V was trimmed by 2 bases and J by 1 base, leaving 11 bases between them. CDR3 size: 15 residues. CDR3 residues: CASSYLVSENTEAFF. The DNA for the CDR3 is TGTGCCAGCAGTTACCTAGTCTCCGAGAACACTGAAGCTTTCTTT.

This clonotype was seen ten or more times. V is TRBV3-1 and J is TRBJ2-3; D gene ambiguous. The CDR3 is 13 amino acids. The germline V and J ends were trimmed by 0 bases and 3 bases, with 4 bases remaining between them. The germline CDR1 and CDR2 sequences are LGHDT and YNNKEL (reference sequence). DNA of the CDR3: TGTGCCAGCAGCCAAGATTGGACAGATACGCAGTATTTT. This encodes CASSQDWTDTQYF.

This chain links TRBV18 with TRBJ1-1; unclear D gene. V was cut by 1 base and J by 4 bases, with 13 bases left in between. In germline, CDR1 is KGHSH, CDR2 LQKENI. The CDR3 covers 15 residues. CDR3 DNA: TGTGCCAGCTCACCACGCGGGGAAACGGGCACTGAAGCTTTCTTT. Amino acids: CASSPRGETGTEAFF.

This clonotype was found many times. The rearrangement uses TRBV20-1 and TRBJ1-2; TRBD1 is a possible D gene (5 bases). The CDR3 has 14 residues. The germline V and J ends were trimmed by 1 base and 5 bases, with 14 bases remaining between them. In germline, CDR1 is DFQATT, CDR2 SNEGSKA (reference sequence). The CDR3 coding sequence is TGCAGTGCTAGAGGGCGGGACGGGGATTATGGCTACACCTTC. Protein sequence: CSARGRDGDYGYTF.

This clonotype was observed at least ten times. The chain recombines TRBV21-1 with TRBJ2-3. TRBV21-1 corresponds to a pseudogene. The CDR3 covers 10 residues. CDR3 in amino acids: CASHDRGQYF. DNA of the CDR3: TGTGCCAGCCACGACCGCGGGCAGTATTTT.

This clonotype was seen ten or more times. The genes are TRBV6-5 and TRBJ1-1; D is uncertain. CDR1 is MNHEY and CDR2 is SVGAGI in the germline V gene. The V end was cut by 0 bases, the J end by 1 base, with 9 bases between. CDR3 size: 15 residues. CDR3 DNA: TGTGCCAGCAGTTACTCCACTGCAGGGAACACTGAAGCTTTCTTT. Amino acid sequence: CASSYSTAGNTEAFF.

This clonotype was found many times. V usage is TRBV25-1 and J usage is TRBJ1-2; D remains ambiguous. The CDR3 length is 12 residues. CDR1 MGHDK and CDR2 SYGVNS come from the germline V gene. V was pared by 5 bases and J by 7 bases, with 11 bases between. CDR3 DNA sequence: TGTGCCAGCAGTAATACATCGTTTGGCTACACCTTC. Its protein is CASSNTSFGYTF.